This TCR beta chain originates from a study of T-cell memory formation after mild COVID-19 (dated by TCRdb to the early 2020s). With respect to the entire study: TCR sequence clusters from the two donors were largely donor specific. In two donors, T-cell clones that expanded and contracted after mild COVID-19 were followed by sequencing TCRalpha and TCRbeta repertoires longitudinally. The cohort was made up of two young adult volunteers, one female and one male, who were previously healthy.

Ficoll-Paque density gradient centrifugation was the method used to isolate PBMCs. The sequencer was an Illumina NovaSeq 6000. Using 5'RACE with constant-segment primers, TCRalpha and TCRbeta cDNA libraries were constructed, with sample barcodes and unique molecular identifiers added in the process. RNA was extracted from every sample with Trizol reagent. Library amplification was performed in two PCR steps, and a second sample barcode and Illumina TruSeq adapters were introduced in the second step. The libraries were sequenced on an Illumina NovaSeq using 2 x 150 bp paired-end reads. In the paper's pipeline: With migec v1.2.7, reads were demultiplexed and then collapsed into UMI-guided consensus sequences. Using mixcr v2.1.11, UMI consensuses were aligned to TRA and TRB V and J templates and then assembled into clonotypes. Expanded or contracted clonotypes were those called significant by both edgeR and NoisET, with noise models trained on biological replicates. For edgeR calls, the thresholds were a false discovery rate-adjusted p below 0.01 and a log2 fold-change of 1. As an exploratory analysis of dynamics, max-normalized trajectories of the 1000 most abundant clonotypes were examined with PCA combined with hierarchical clustering. Separately sequenced CD4+ and CD8+ repertoires were used to assign a CD4 or CD8 phenotype to each responding clone. TCRdb took the public reads, trimmed them with fastp at Q25, ran MiXCR for clone calling and kept in-frame beta chains. One record per CDR3 amino acid sequence lists the most common genes and DNA. The V and J calls, along with clone size, are taken from TCRdb and not from the paper's own processing. The sample records 200,000 or so distinct CDR3 sequences, about 16% of which are singletons. The top ten clonotypes cover roughly 2.4% of the sample.

V drops 3 bases and J drops 3 bases, leaving 9 bases in between. There are 13 amino acids in the CDR3, from cysteine to phenylalanine inclusive. The DNA shown is the 39-base CDR3, in frame from base 1. In the germline V gene, CDR1 corresponds to SGHRS and CDR2 to YFSETQ. Study-level results and caveats: SARS-CoV-2 specificity was not confirmed for the second-wave clones peaking on day 37. Some responding clones were detected in pre-infection memory, suggesting pre-existing cross-reactive memory T cells joined the SARS-CoV-2 response. The study covered only two mild cases, and larger cohorts including severe cases with pre-infection samples were considered necessary. Balanced CD4/CD8 phenotypes were observed for clones contracting from day 15 to 85, whereas a bias towards CD4+ was observed for a second wave of clones expanding from day 15 to 37. Contracting CD4+ clones were found mainly in CM and EM memory subsets, while CD8+ clones were enriched in EMRA.

Regarding this clonotype: This receptor's antigen is unknown. No clone much larger than this one lies a single base away; base qualities are absent.

The TCR was taken from an adult woman who had mild COVID-19 (a few samples of this study predate the infection). The sample titles of this study are shuffled in the database, so cell type and time point are left out; the donor was told from shared clones. This sequence uses TRBV5-1 and TRBJ1-1, and TRBD1 may be the D gene, going by 6 matching bases. Sequenced sample: PBMCs or a T cell subset sorted from them (not recorded which). The CDR3 is CASSSRGHTEAFF. At the DNA level, the sequence is TGCGCCAGCAGCTCCAGGGGTCACACTGAAGCTTTCTTT.